This T cell receptor (beta chain) was sequenced for a study of human T cells and chemical hapten exposure. This sample's time point: patch test 1, 2 weeks after DPC sensitization. Treatment specified: therapeutic diphenylcyclopropenone sensitization with weekly scalp DPC. The CDR3 length is 15 residues. Germline CDR1 reads MDHEN; CDR2 reads SYDVKM. V was pared by 7 bases and J by 3 bases, with 10 bases of the junction left unmatched. This clonotype was counted ten times or more. TCRdb re-called the RACE reads through MiXCR, storing one row per CDR3 protein. The repertoire holds 180,000 or so distinct CDR3 sequences, with approximately 15% as singletons.

The chain joins TRBV28 to TRBJ2-3, with 7 positions matching TRBD1. The sample here was whole blood, taken in connection with sensitization to the hapten diphenylcyclopropenone (DPC). This receptor was identified in a woman in her twenties or thirties with alopecia areata. Some clones in this sample may be carry-over from other donors' samples. CDR3 in amino acids: CASKRDSANTDTQYF. The DNA of the CDR3 is TGTGCCAGCAAAAGGGACAGCGCAAATACAGATACGCAGTATTTT.